This entry features one T cell receptor beta chain sequence. This clonotype was seen many times. Which antigen it targets is not known. Per-nucleotide qualities are absent, and no much larger clonotype sits a single base away. A constant-region primer and ProtoScript II reverse transcriptase were used to reverse-transcribe TCRbeta-specific cDNA from around 540 ng total RNA. Three nested multiplex PCR rounds, following a slightly modified ARM-PCR procedure, were used to build the TCRbeta libraries. The first two PCR rounds used multiplex TRBV1-TRBV30 forward primers with a Cbeta reverse primer, each for approximately 9 cycles. Sample barcodes and Illumina adapters were added in a final 25-cycle PCR with Deep VentR polymerase. Before sequencing, amplicons between 200 and 500 bp were purified from gel using a QIAquick gel extraction kit. TCRbeta amplicons were sequenced on an Illumina HiSeq 2500 with 250-bp paired-end reads. Regarding the original processing steps: Trimmomatic v0.33 was used to quality-trim the reads, and FLASH v1.2.11 was used to merge paired reads so that full CDR3 sequences could be recovered. V, D and J germline segments were assigned to the rearranged TCRbeta sequences using MiGEC v1.2.1b. VDJtools v1.0.0 computed clonotype statistics and Shannon-Wiener diversity indices. To cut down on sampling bias, every analysis after diversity analysis relied on just the 250 most abundant clonotypes from each sample. TCRdb handled the public reads itself, with Q25 trimming in fastp and clone calling in MiXCR, and kept productive beta chains. All rows with the same CDR3 protein become a single entry with the most common DNA and genes. What appears here as the V and J calls and clone size reflects TCRdb's work, not the paper's. This sample gives 90,000 to 150,000 distinct CDR3 sequences in total; about two thirds of them show up just once. Jointly, the top ten make up roughly 7.3% of the sample.

Without any cell sorting, total RNA and DNA were extracted together from about 19-30 mg of bulk tissue using the AllPrep DNA/RNA mini kit. Surgical resection was performed in China between 2015 and early 2016 on roughly 5 patients with histopathologically diagnosed primary liver carcinoma. Chronic HBV infection was present in the patients, and the patients were treatment-naive at sampling. Each fresh piece of tumor and adjacent tissue was cut in two, with one half stored in RNAlater at -80 degrees C and the other half sent for histology. The data stem from a study of tumor-infiltrating lymphocytes in primary liver carcinoma (dated by TCRdb to 2015 to 2018). With regard to the full study: The five patients, three men and two women aged 30 to 69 years, had hepatocellular carcinoma (four) or combined HCC and intrahepatic cholangiocarcinoma (one). Tumors of the five patients were stage T1-T3 N0M0 with maximum diameters of roughly 4.2 to 11 cm. Each sample produced roughly 3.5 to 8 million productive TCRbeta reads, and read depth showed no significant difference between tissue types. For each liver tumor, the study sampled five regions along with adjacent normal tissue and blood, and applied TCRbeta repertoire sequencing, expression microarrays and whole-exome sequencing. A total of 35 specimens from 5 patients underwent TCRbeta repertoire sequencing, comprising about 25 tumor regions, 5 adjacent noncancerous liver tissues and 5 peripheral blood samples. Repertoires from technical replicates were highly reproducible, with mean shared-clone rates about 0.91 and correlation coefficients above 0.95. Broader findings and caveats from the paper: The study included only a few patients, and the authors note findings should be validated in a larger study. Bulk unsorted samples precluded comparing CD4+ and CD8+ T cell repertoires. Because sequencing covered only the TCR beta chain and unpaired alpha chains were not captured, true repertoire diversity is likely underestimated. A significantly larger repertoire fraction was made up by the top 250 clones in tumors than in blood (p = 0.039). Repertoire overlap was found to be higher between tumor regions (mean around 36%) than between tumor-adjacent (around 17%) or tumor-blood (about 15%) pairs, consistent with antigen-driven expansion.

V loses 5 bases of germline sequence and J loses 2 bases, and the interval between the two ends is 11 bases. For CDR1 and CDR2, the germline V gene lists MNHEY and SVGAGI. The CDR3 runs 14 residues from the cysteine to the phenylalanine. Just the 42-base CDR3 DNA is kept, in frame starting at base 1. The chain is assembled from TRBV6-5 and TRBJ2-3; too little of a D gene remains to name it. The sequence was obtained from a woman aged 55-69 years with primary liver carcinoma and hepatitis B virus infection. Sequenced: tumor-adjacent normal liver tissue. The CDR3 reads CASSLSLTTDTQYF. The DNA reads as follows: TGTGCCAGCAGTCTCAGCTTAACCACAGATACGCAGTATTTT.